Below, one TCR beta chain is given with its context. The record originates from a study of T cell responses to AZD1222 COVID-19 vaccine. Data came from immunoSEQ multiplex PCR; TCRdb stores just in-frame clones and leaves some out. The sample consists of 75,000 to 85,000 clones, about 90% of them appearing once. CDR3 length equals 15 residues. Germline V gives CDR1 LGHNA, CDR2 YSLEER. V was shortened by 1 base and J by 1 base, with 10 bases between the two germline ends. Sequencing used peripheral blood, obtained 28 days after the second AZD1222 dose. The source is an adult who received the AZD1222 COVID-19 vaccine. J is TRBJ1-1 and V is TRBV4-3; D gene ambiguous. Written as DNA, the CDR3 is TGCGCCAGCAGCCAAGGCCACAGCCCGAACACTGAAGCTTTCTTT. Encoded protein: CASSQGHSPNTEAFF.